These 12 T cell receptor beta chains were sequenced from one sample in a study of blood T cell repertoires in COVID-19. Sequencing was performed with immunoSEQ multiplex PCR; in TCRdb, only in-frame clones are kept and a portion is missing. The sample has 200,000 to 250,000 clones, 70% to 90% seen once; the top ten hold around 3.1%. Material: peripheral blood. Receptor source: a man between 60 and 70 years old with acute or convalescent COVID-19.

Only a few counts were recorded for this clone. This sequence joins TRBV6-5 and TRBJ1-2, with D possibly TRBD1 on 5 matching bases. This CDR3 is built from 14 residues. The germline CDR1 and CDR2 sequences are MNHEY and SVGAGI. V lost 7 bases, J lost 3 bases, and 15 bases lay in between. The CDR3 nucleotides read TGTGCCAGCACCGGCGCAAGGGGTGACTATGGCTACACCTTC. Its protein product is CASTGARGDYGYTF.

The chain combines TRBV28 with TRBJ1-3; 11 nucleotides match TRBD1. This CDR3 comprises 17 residues. V lost 4 bases, J lost 2 bases, and 7 bases stayed unmatched. Germline loops: CDR1 MDHEN, CDR2 SYDVKM. Here the CDR3 reads CASSSPGTGGTGNTIYF. CDR3 DNA: TGTGCCAGCAGTTCCCCCGGGACAGGGGGGACTGGAAACACCATATATTTT.

This chain connects TRBV19 to TRBJ2-3, with D perhaps matching TRBD2 (5 bases). The germline V gene has CDR1 LNHDA and CDR2 SQIVND (reference sequence). The CDR3 totals 16 residues. Trimming left V 4 bases short and J 0 bases short, with 14 bases between. CDR3 loop: CASSNRGHTSTDTQYF. Written as DNA, the CDR3 is TGTGCCAGTAGTAACAGAGGGCATACCAGCACAGATACGCAGTATTTT.

This clone was counted a single time. This sequence joins TRBV6-2 or TRBV6-3 and TRBJ2-4, with TRBD2 matching 12 bases. Germline lookup yields CDR1 MNHEY and CDR2 SVGEGT. V gave up 6 bases and J gave up 2 bases; unmatched junction bases: 11. The CDR3 length is 18 residues. CDR3 sequence reads: CASSRGLAGSYSKNIQYF. The CDR3 region has the DNA TGTGCCAGCAGCCGAGGACTAGCGGGGAGTTATTCCAAAAACATTCAGTACTTC.

The rearrangement uses TRBV29-1 and TRBJ1-1; 8 bases are shared with TRBD1. Germline V lookup: CDR1 SQVTM, CDR2 ANQGSEA. The CDR3 consists of 15 residues. Losses at the gene ends were 5 bases for V and 0 bases for J; bases not matched to a gene: 8. The CDR3 sequence: CSVLATGAMNTEAFF. The CDR3 bases are TGCAGCGTTCTCGCGACAGGGGCAATGAACACTGAAGCTTTCTTT.

The CDR3 DNA is TGTGCCAGCAGCTTTGGGGGGAGCACTGAAGCTTTCTTT. It encodes CASSFGGSTEAFF. The V call is TRBV7-2, the J call TRBJ1-1; perhaps TRBD1 as D (5 bases). The CDR3 totals 13 residues. CDR1 is SGHTA, CDR2 FQGNSA, per germline. Trimming left V 3 bases short and J 4 bases short, with 9 bases between.

The chain recombines TRBV5-6 with TRBJ2-3, with 14 bases lining up with TRBD2. CDR1 SGHDT and CDR2 YYEEEE come from the germline V gene. There are 19 residues in the CDR3. V shed 3 bases and J 0 bases; nucleotides not matched to a gene: 9. CDR3 nucleotides: TGTGCCAGCAGCTCATGGACTAGCGGGGGGCTAACTAGCACAGATACGCAGTATTTT. Protein product: CASSSWTSGGLTSTDTQYF.

V is TRBV2 and J is TRBJ2-7; D is perhaps TRBD2 (5 bases). Looked up from germline, CDR1 is SNHLY and CDR2 is FYNNEI. This CDR3 comprises 13 residues. With 7 bases removed from V and 2 bases from J, the gap between germline ends came to 12 bases. The CDR3 reads CASTPGSAYEQYF. CDR3 bases: TGTGCCAGCACCCCGGGGTCCGCCTACGAGCAGTACTTC. Complete variable domain (other parts from reference TRBV2 and TRBJ2-7): EPEVTQTPSHQVTQMGQEVILRCVPISNHLYFYWYRQILGQKVEFLVSFYNNEISEKSEIFDDQFSVERPDGSNFTLKIRSTKLEDSAMYFCASTPGSAYEQYFGPGTRLTVT.

This clone was detected once. The chain combines TRBV6-5 with TRBJ1-6, with unresolved D. Deletions cut 2 bases from V and 10 bases from J, with 9 bases between. The germline CDR1 and CDR2 sequences are MNHEY and SVGAGI. The CDR3 is 13 amino acids. Written as DNA, the CDR3 is TGTGCCAGCAGTTACCGCGGGCAATCACCCCTCCACTTT. Amino acids: CASSYRGQSPLHF.

This chain joins TRBV7-7 and TRBJ2-5, with TRBD1 identical over 9 bases. This CDR3 is 17 amino acids long. Germline CDR1 SSHAT, CDR2 FNYEAQ (reference sequence). Trimming cost V 1 base and J 0 bases; bases outside gene matches: 6. The CDR3 sequence: CASSLGTGAQYQETQYF. CDR3 nucleotides: TGTGCCAGCAGCTTAGGGACAGGGGCCCAATACCAAGAGACCCAGTACTTC.

The rearrangement joins TRBV4-2 to TRBJ2-7; 10 bases agree with TRBD2. Germline V gene data show CDR1 as LGHNA and CDR2 as YNFKEQ. V shed 0 bases and J 3 bases; nucleotides not matched to a gene: 2. There are 15 residues in the CDR3. The CDR3 nucleotides are TGTGCCAGCAGCCAAGAAAGGACTAGCGGCTACGAGCAGTACTTC. It codes for CASSQERTSGYEQYF.

This clone was seen just once. The V call is TRBV27, the J call TRBJ2-5; a possible D gene is TRBD2 (7 bases). This CDR3 is built from 14 residues. The V gene lost 2 bases and the J gene lost 1 base, with 8 bases spanning the gap. Per the germline V gene, CDR1 is MNHEY and CDR2 is SMNVEV (reference sequence). The DNA of the CDR3 is TGTGCCAGCAGTTTACGGGGGGCCCAAGAGACCCAGTACTTC. This encodes CASSLRGAQETQYF.